This T cell receptor (beta chain) was observed in a study of cytomegalovirus exposure and HLA in healthy donors (dated by TCRdb to about 2017). Study-level background: An earlier analysis of several hundred of the donors reported 276 Gb of sequence data and around 120 million unique TCR beta sequences obtained from about 200 million T cells. An early release covering roughly 640 HLA-typed donors comprised roughly 300 gigabases of sequencing data and about 90 million unique TCR sequences. Among the roughly 380 genotyped donors, around 79% belonged to the genetic ancestry cluster associated with self-reported Caucasian donors. The aim of the study was to test whether cataloging public T cell receptors could identify signatures of past pathogen exposure. The study used immunosequencing to profile the T cell repertoires of around 600 subjects and linked those repertoires to cytomegalovirus serostatus. A separate validation cohort of some 130 different subjects was used in addition to the roughly 700-subject first cohort. High-throughput TCR immunosequencing, statistical association of individual TCRs with disease status, and machine learning were combined to predict cytomegalovirus infection status. A later analysis re-analyzed previously published TCR beta repertoires from roughly 690 donors and added high-resolution HLA genotyping to study TCR occurrence patterns. The later analysis used no new phenotypic data to find candidate immune exposures, relying instead on TCR beta sequences and their occurrence across donors. To decide whether each TCR beta V gene segment behaved as functional or pseudogenic, an earlier analysis of some 570 of the donors relied on high-throughput TCR beta sequencing. Donor age, sex, ethnicity and CMV serostatus were compiled together with the repertoire data. A later genetic analysis took genome-wide SNP genotypes for 398 of the 666 donors and used that subset as a discovery cohort. All discovery cohort repertoires had been generated using a single sequencing platform. Class I and class II HLA loci were covered by the typing at four-digit resolution. Typing coverage differed by locus: A, B, C, DRB1 and DQB1 were typed in about 620-630 donors, DQA1 in around 500, DPA1 in roughly 590, and DPB1 in just under 490. A few DR-DQ haplotypes were treated as single units for association and clustering because of strong linkage in the cohort. Across about 380 genotyped donors of the cohort, an average of roughly 250,000 unique TCR beta nucleotide sequences per donor were sequenced, and approximately 17% of those sequences were non-productive.

Preparation of the library involved the immunoSEQ multiplex PCR assay. The multiplex PCR relied on a mix of 60 forward primers for TCR Vbeta segments and 13 reverse primers for TCR Jbeta segments. A multiplex PCR assay on genomic DNA amplified the CDR3 region of rearranged TCR beta genes. Amplified TCR beta libraries were sequenced as 87-base-pair reads on the Illumina HiSeq System. Per the authors' processing: A later analysis tallied about 77 million unique TCR beta chains across the roughly 610 repertoires, and some 10 million of those chains were shared by two or more donors. Raw reads were error-corrected and collapsed into unique sequences by a nearest-neighbor algorithm in which closely related sequences were merged to remove PCR and sequencing errors. Alignment of CDR3 sequences to IMGT reference sequences was used to assign V, D and J gene segments. For a sequence to be retained, a match of at least six nucleotides was required to both a V gene segment and a J gene segment. A rearrangement counted as productive if the CDR3 had no stop codons and remained in frame with V and J, and every other rearrangement counted as non-productive. CDR3 was defined by IMGT convention, running from the second conserved V-encoded cysteine to the conserved J-encoded phenylalanine. The earlier analysis of 587 of the donors excluded sequences that lacked an unambiguous match to a single V gene segment. In an earlier analysis of 450 to 700 of the donors, V segments were called functional above 56.7% productive rearrangements and were called segregating when the between-donor standard deviation exceeded 5%. To diagnose cytomegalovirus status from the catalog of TCR beta chain sequences, a statistical classification framework was built. A later analysis assigned V and J genes by comparing TCR nucleotide sequences with IMGT/GENE-DB human TR gene sequences. A later analysis assigned CDR3 sequences and most-parsimonious VDJ recombination scenarios with the TCRdist pipeline. In a later analysis, each TCR beta chain was defined by its CDR3 amino acid sequence together with its V-gene family, and reads without a unique V-gene family were excluded. A later analysis removed nearly 600 highly shared, low-generation-probability nucleotide sequences to deal with suspected cross-contamination and a sequencing artifact. In a later analysis, a clonal expansion index was calculated for each public chain from normalized within-repertoire ranks of inferred template counts. Generation probabilities in a later analysis came from a VDJ recombination model fitted to out-of-frame rearrangements, and those results were checked against IGoR. In a later analysis, hypergeometric tests were used to score TCR-TCR, TCR-HLA and TCR-CMV co-occurrence, with a repertoire-size bias correction applied to TCR pairs. In a later analysis, false discovery rates were estimated by permuting HLA or CMV assignments 20 times. In a later analysis, co-occurring TCRs were grouped with DBSCAN, and TCRdist sequence similarity was added when clustering was performed within HLA-allele-positive subsets. Repertoires with fewer than 30,000 or more than 120,000 public chains, plus five repertoires with anomalous nucleotide sharing, were excluded from co-occurrence clustering. TCRdb limited this immuneACCESS table to in-frame rearrangements with V and J called. A share of clones is missing; checked studies link under half to unresolved V genes, and the rest is unexplained. V, J and clone size reflect that table, while D and trimming were determined from the DNA. The sample table lists fewer than 200,000 clones, roughly 84% of them with a count of one. In total, the top ten clones hold 2% to 2.5% of the sample.

Reading from cysteine to phenylalanine, the CDR3 counts 17 amino acids. Only CDR3 DNA is held: 51 bases, read in frame from base 1. V has 0 bases trimmed and J has 9 bases trimmed; junction bases matching no gene number 12. In the germline V gene, CDR1 corresponds to SGDLS and CDR2 to YYNGEE. Findings and caveats that apply to the study as a whole: In both the original and validation cohorts, the classifier was reported to diagnose cytomegalovirus status with high specificity and sensitivity. A group of highly shared sequence variants was considered likely to be a technical artifact of the sequencing pipeline. In the study, 150 to 200 TCR beta chains were listed as associated with cytomegalovirus. Presence/absence analyses assumed roughly uniform sequencing depth across donors, an assumption that may not hold. Across donors, most TCR sequences were observed very rarely, whereas some public TCRs were present in many individuals. According to a later analysis, parvovirus B19, influenza, CMV and Epstein-Barr virus appeared linked to several top co-occurrence clusters. In this cohort, only TCR beta chains were sequenced, and detectable features were limited by the absence of alpha or paired-chain data. Some IMGT-functional V segments, including TRBV6-2 and TRBV6-3, could not be told apart with the 87-base-pair reads, so those segments were excluded. At a false discovery rate of 0.05, a later analysis linked about 16,000 TCR beta sequences to specific HLA alleles. HLA typing was unavailable for some donors at each locus, so association tests used only the typed subset. Compared with equally common non-associated chains, HLA-associated TCR beta chains in a later analysis were more clonally expanded and had lower generation probabilities. Assigning TCR associations to individual alleles was difficult when HLA alleles, especially DR and DQ, strongly co-occurred. In a later genetic analysis, fewer N-insertions in productive TCRs were reported among donors in an Asian-associated ancestry cluster than the roughly 710-donor mean. In vitro tests confirmed that a few of the cytomegalovirus-associated TCR beta chains recognize cytomegalovirus antigens. The authors suggested that the approach could potentially be generalized to other disease states and immunological phenotypes. CMV serostatus was the only immune exposure information available for the cohort. A further reported finding was that TCR beta sequences accurately predicted the HLA-A and HLA-B alleles for most subjects in the first cohort. In a later analysis, TCR association rates were found to vary across HLA loci, with the most associated TCRs seen for DRB1 alleles and the fewest for HLA-C alleles. An earlier analysis of some 560 of the donors showed that most TCR beta V segments appeared in productive rearrangements either about 87% or about 30% of the time, which broadly matched IMGT annotations. According to a later analysis, most CMV-associated TCR beta chains appeared to be HLA-restricted, and the HLA associations seemed to be driven largely by CMV exposure. Correlated functional status among segregating V segments might reflect linkage disequilibrium, but an unknown experimental factor could not be ruled out. Because counts were too low, some 17 rarely observed V segments, including chromosome 9 orphons, were excluded from the earlier analysis of 587 of the donors. V-gene and J-gene trimming of TCR beta chains was associated with a missense DCLRE1C variant in a later genetic analysis, and the association was replicated in an independent cohort.

Worth noting for this clone: This clone's antigen is unknown. No base-level quality is on record; no much larger clone is a single base apart.

The cohort consisted of 666 healthy bone marrow donors. Cohort members were all nominally healthy when sampled, although unrecorded immune exposures were likely present. The donor tested CMV seropositive and was one of the 289 seropositive cohort members. Each donor provided a peripheral blood sample, and peripheral blood mononuclear cells were used for TCR beta sequencing. Genomic DNA was extracted from the blood cell samples with the Qiagen DNeasy Blood Extraction Kit. This receptor was identified in a man between 18 and 35 years old in good health and CMV-seropositive. Material: PBMCs. The sequence joins TRBV9 to TRBJ2-1, and TRBD2 matches 10 of the central bases. The DNA sequence reads TGTGCCAGCAGCGTAGTAGGGGCAGCGGGGGGGCGAAGTGAGCAGTTCTTC. The translation is CASSVVGAAGGRSEQFF.